The 31 T cell receptor beta chains listed next were all sequenced from one sample in a study of OX40 agonist ivuxolimab in advanced cancers. Assay used: immunoSEQ multiplex PCR; TCRdb lists only in-frame clones, some missing. Here the sample spans 55,000 to 90,000 clones, 80% to 90% being singletons. Material: CD4+ or CD8+ T cells sorted from blood, obtained in a trial of the OX40 agonist ivuxolimab. These receptor sequences come from an adult with an advanced solid tumor such as melanoma, head and neck, liver or kidney cancer.

This chain links TRBV19 with TRBJ2-1; D may be TRBD1 (6 bases). The CDR3 loop spans 17 amino acids. Trimming pared 4 bases from V and 2 bases from J, leaving 18 bases between. CDR1 LNHDA and CDR2 SQIVND come from the germline V gene (reference sequence). DNA of the CDR3: TGTGCCAGTAGTAGGCCAATCGGGCGGACAGCCTACAATGAGCAGTTCTTC. Its translation: CASSRPIGRTAYNEQFF.

The V gene is TRBV28, the J gene TRBJ1-2, with 12 bases that match TRBD1. This CDR3 is built from 15 residues. CDR1 and CDR2 from the germline V gene are MDHEN and SYDVKM. V trimming: 5 bases; J trimming: 7 bases; junction bases outside the gene matches: 8. DNA for the CDR3: TGTGCCAGCAGTGATGGGACAGGGGGCGTCGGTGGCTACACCTTC. Its protein product is CASSDGTGGVGGYTF.

The chain combines TRBV6-5 with TRBJ2-7; D perhaps matches TRBD2 (6 bases). The CDR3 is 14 amino acids. The germline CDR1 and CDR2 sequences are MNHEY and SVGAGI. Trimming shortened V by 1 base and J by 6 bases, and 13 bases separated the two germline ends. The CDR3 loop is CASSYFGRGREQYF. The DNA for the CDR3 is TGTGCCAGCAGTTACTTCGGGCGGGGTCGCGAGCAGTACTTC.

CDR3 coding DNA: TGTGCCATCCGGTTAGGTAGCGGACAAGAGACCCAGTACTTC. Its protein product is CAIRLGSGQETQYF. The rearrangement uses TRBV10-3 and TRBJ2-5; possibly TRBD2 for D (6 bases). CDR3 length: 14 amino acids. Between the trimmed V and J ends, which lost 8 bases and 2 bases, there was a span of 15 bases. Per germline, CDR1 ENHRY and CDR2 SYGVKD.

The sample holds one count of this clone. The gene calls are TRBV11-2 and TRBJ1-2; tentative D call: TRBD1 (5 bases). Germline V lookup: CDR1 SGHAT, CDR2 FQNNGV. The CDR3 contains 15 residues. V shed 1 base and J shed 4 bases, with 13 bases lying between them. CDR3 in DNA: TGTGCCAGCAGCTTAGTGCAGGGTGGCGGCTATGGCTACACCTTC. Amino acids: CASSLVQGGGYGYTF.

V is TRBV6-5 and J is TRBJ1-2; D gene ambiguous. Germline CDR1 and CDR2: MNHEY and SVGAGI. Trimming stripped 8 bases from V and 4 bases from J, with 11 bases between. This CDR3 has 12 amino acids. The CDR3 coding sequence is TGTGCCAGCTTCCGCAGGAGCTATGGCTACACCTTC. It codes for CASFRRSYGYTF.

Concerning this clone itself: At one of its ends the junction is not consistent with the germline gene, which may arise from a read error. The V call is TRBV5-4, the J call TRBJ2-3; 7 bases match TRBD1. The CDR3 spans 18 residues. Germline V gives CDR1 SGHNT, CDR2 YYREEE (reference sequence). Written as DNA, the CDR3 is TGTGCCAACAGCTTGGGACAGACTGTAAGATCTAGCACAGATACGCAGTATTTT. Translation gives CANSLGQTVRSSTDTQYF. The entire variable domain, with the rest obtained from reference TRBV5-4 and TRBJ2-3, is as follows: ETGVTQSPTHLIKTRGQQVTLRCSSQSGHNTVSWYQQALGQGPQFIFQYYREEENGRGNFPPRFSGLQFPNYSSELNVNALELDDSALYLCANSLGQTVRSSTDTQYFGPGTRLTVL.

This chain connects TRBV30 to TRBJ1-2; 9 bases align to TRBD1. Germline lookup yields CDR1 GTSNPN and CDR2 SVGIG (reference sequence). V lost 3 bases, J lost 7 bases, and 6 bases stayed unmatched. The CDR3 covers 13 residues. The DNA of the CDR3 is TGTGCCTGGAGGCTACAGGGGGCCAGTGGCTACACCTTC. Its protein is CAWRLQGASGYTF.

The V and J genes are TRBV21-1 and TRBJ1-1. TRBV21-1 is deemed a pseudogene. This CDR3 region has 11 residues. The chain's CDR3 is CASERDTEAFF. As DNA, the CDR3 is TGTGCCAGCGAAAGAGACACTGAAGCTTTCTTT.

This chain uses TRBV10-3 with TRBJ1-2, with unresolved D. Germline V gene lookup returns CDR1 ENHRY and CDR2 SYGVKD. The V end lost 3 bases, the J end lost 7 bases, and 9 bases lay between the germline ends. The CDR3 has 12 residues. CDR3 sequence: CAISDLVSGYTF. In DNA form, the CDR3 reads TGTGCCATCAGTGATCTGGTCTCTGGCTACACCTTC.

V usage is TRBV5-8 and J usage is TRBJ1-1; D gene uncertain. There are 16 residues in the CDR3. Germline values: CDR1 SGHTS, CDR2 YDEGEE. With 1 base removed from V and 1 base from J, the gap between germline ends came to 14 bases. In nucleotides, the CDR3 is TGTGCCAGCAGCTTGAGGGCGGTCTACAGGAACACTGAAGCTTTCTTT. Its protein is CASSLRAVYRNTEAFF.

The J gene is TRBJ2-5, the V gene TRBV6-5; no firm D call. V was cut by 4 bases and J by 4 bases, with 13 bases left in between. CDR1 MNHEY and CDR2 SVGAGI come from the germline V gene. This CDR3 has 14 residues. DNA for the CDR3: TGTGCCAGCAGTTTCACGTTGTATGGAGAGACCCAGTACTTC. This sequence encodes CASSFTLYGETQYF.

The gene calls are TRBV7-2 and TRBJ2-7, with 7 nucleotides matching TRBD1. Germline V gene data show CDR1 as SGHTA and CDR2 as FQGNSA. After removal of 5 bases from V and 3 bases from J, the junction contained 10 bases not matched to a gene. The CDR3 covers 15 residues. In DNA form, the CDR3 reads TGTGCCAGCAGCCACCCCGGGACAGAAGTCTACGAGCAGTACTTC. It yields the protein CASSHPGTEVYEQYF.

The chain links TRBV6-1 to TRBJ2-3; D is unresolved. The CDR3 totals 12 residues. The ends were cut back, 5 bases at V and 6 bases at J, with 9 bases in the middle. Germline assignment: CDR1 MNHNS and CDR2 SASEGT. The CDR3 DNA sequence: TGTGCCAGCAGTCCGAAGTGGGATACGCAGTATTTT. Translation: CASSPKWDTQYF.

The rearrangement links TRBV19 to TRBJ1-5; 11 bases agree with TRBD1. CDR3 size: 14 residues. Trimming took 6 bases from V and 6 from J; bases not matched to a gene: 4. Germline CDR1 is LNHDA and CDR2 is SQIVND (reference sequence). For the CDR3, the DNA is TGTGCCAGTAGACGGACAGGGGGCTCTCAGCCCCAGCATTTT. Amino acids: CASRRTGGSQPQHF.

This chain links TRBV28 with TRBJ1-2; D gene unclear. V lost 4 bases to trimming and J lost 8 bases, with 14 bases between them. CDR1 MDHEN and CDR2 SYDVKM come from the germline V gene. The CDR3 is 13 residues long. CDR3 region: CASSSPLLGGYTF. In DNA, the CDR3 is TGTGCCAGCAGTTCCCCGCTGCTTGGGGGCTACACCTTC.

This clone was seen a single time. The chain carries TRBV29-1 and TRBJ2-4; 8 bases align to TRBD2. This CDR3 spans 12 amino acids. The ends lost 1 base at V and 12 bases at J; junction bases unmatched: 5. In germline, CDR1 is SQVTM, CDR2 ANQGSEA. CDR3 sequence: CSVEAAGGTQYF. In DNA, the CDR3 is TGCAGCGTTGAAGCGGCGGGGGGTACTCAGTACTTC. Looking up the rest from reference TRBV29-1 and TRBJ2-4 gives the full variable domain: SAVISQKPSRDICQRGTSLTIQCQVDSQVTMMFWYRQQPGQSLTLIATANQGSEATYESGFVIDKFPISRPNLTFSTLTVSNMSPEDSSIYLCSVEAAGGTQYFGAGTRLSVL.

The V call is TRBV7-9, the J call TRBJ2-3; TRBD1 matches at 10 bases. V was clipped by 5 bases and J by 2 bases; unmatched bases: 7. Germline CDR1 SEHNR, CDR2 FQNEAQ (reference sequence). The CDR3 extends over 16 amino acids. The CDR3 sequence is CASSLRQGAITDTQYF. The CDR3 DNA sequence: TGTGCCAGCAGCCTGCGACAGGGGGCGATCACAGATACGCAGTATTTT.

The rearrangement links TRBV7-6 to TRBJ1-1; 9 bases line up with TRBD1. Germline V gene data show CDR1 as SGHVS and CDR2 as FNYEAQ. V trimming: 10 bases; J trimming: 10 bases; junction bases outside the gene matches: 10. The CDR3 length is 12 residues. The CDR3 coding sequence is TGTGCCACAAACAGGGGGCTGGTTGGAGCTTTCTTT. Translated, it gives CATNRGLVGAFF.

The chain joins TRBV7-9 to TRBJ2-1, with 9 nucleotides matching TRBD2. Unmatched junction bases numbered 5, after V lost 5 bases and J lost 6 bases. CDR1 is SEHNR and CDR2 is FQNEAQ in the germline V gene (reference sequence). This CDR3 region has 14 residues. CDR3 sequence reads: CASSLGTSPNEQFF. DNA of the CDR3: TGTGCCAGCAGCCTCGGGACTAGCCCCAATGAGCAGTTCTTC.

V usage is TRBV11-2 and J usage is TRBJ1-1; D not resolved. This CDR3 is built from 12 residues. V dropped 2 bases and J dropped 0 bases, with 1 base sitting between them. Germline-derived CDR1 and CDR2 are SGHAT and FQNNGV. The CDR3 DNA reads as TGTGCCAGCAGCTTATTGAACACTGAAGCTTTCTTT. Translating it yields CASSLLNTEAFF.

This sequence joins TRBV2 and TRBJ1-2, with D unresolved. The CDR3 length is 13 residues. Trimming stripped 7 bases from V and 7 bases from J, with 16 bases between. From germline, CDR1 is SNHLY and CDR2 FYNNEI. The DNA of the CDR3 is TGTGCCAGCATTGACGGGCAGTGGGGTGGCTACACCTTC. Amino acid sequence: CASIDGQWGGYTF.

The gene calls are TRBV30 and TRBJ2-3; perhaps TRBD2 as D (5 bases). CDR1 and CDR2 from the germline V gene are GTSNPN and SVGIG (reference sequence). V was shortened by 5 bases and J by 7 bases, with 19 bases between the two germline ends. This CDR3 comprises 14 residues. CDR3 loop: CAWSAERSRNTQYF. The CDR3, as DNA: TGTGCCTGGTCTGCCGAGCGGTCCAGGAATACGCAGTATTTT.

This clone is medium-sized in the sample. The chain has TRBV2 and TRBJ2-3; D is unclear. Germline lookup yields CDR1 SNHLY and CDR2 FYNNEI. V lost 5 bases to trimming and J lost 3 bases, with 12 bases between them. This CDR3 spans 14 amino acids. This chain's CDR3 is CASSLGFGTDTQYF. The CDR3, as DNA: TGTGCCAGCAGTCTAGGGTTTGGGACAGATACGCAGTATTTT.

This clone was picked up one time. The chain carries TRBV30 and TRBJ1-5; tentative D call: TRBD1 (6 bases). V was cut by 0 bases and J by 7 bases, with 10 bases left in between. The CDR3 runs 13 residues. The V gene's germline CDR1 is GTSNPN and CDR2 SVGIG (reference sequence). CDR3 DNA sequence: TGTGCCTGGAGTGTGGCAGGGGAACAGCCCCAGCATTTT. Its protein is CAWSVAGEQPQHF.

The rearrangement links TRBV6-5 to TRBJ2-7; 10 bases line up with TRBD2. J lost 7 bases, V lost 6 bases, and 12 bases had no gene match. This CDR3 is 15 amino acids long. Per germline, CDR1 MNHEY and CDR2 SVGAGI. The CDR3 DNA follows: TGTGCCAGCAGGGCCACCGGGACTAGCGAGGATGAGCAGTACTTC. This codes for CASRATGTSEDEQYF.

The V call is TRBV9, the J call TRBJ1-5, with D perhaps TRBD1 (5 bases). Germline V lookup: CDR1 SGDLS, CDR2 YYNGEE. Trimming stripped 7 bases from V and 0 bases from J, with 20 bases between. This CDR3 contains 17 residues. CDR3 sequence reads: CASGRWGSRGSNQPQHF. The CDR3 DNA reads as TGTGCCAGCGGTCGGTGGGGGAGTCGGGGTAGCAATCAGCCCCAGCATTTT.

V and J are TRBV5-1 and TRBJ1-4, with 7 bases identical to TRBD1. The V gene's germline CDR1 is SGHRS and CDR2 YFSETQ. This CDR3 contains 15 residues. The V segment lost 1 base and the J segment 5 bases; nucleotides outside the gene matches: 5. For the CDR3, the DNA is TGCGCCAGCAGCTTGTGGGGACAGTCGAATGAAAAACTGTTTTTT. Translation: CASSLWGQSNEKLFF.

The chain couples TRBV5-8 to TRBJ1-5; D unclear. Trimming removed 4 bases at V and 3 bases at J, with 8 bases between. Germline V gene sequence: CDR1 SGHTS, CDR2 YDEGEE. The CDR3 totals 13 residues. CDR3 sequence: CASSPDFNQPQHF. The CDR3 DNA reads TGTGCCAGCAGCCCGGACTTCAATCAGCCCCAGCATTTT.

This clone was seen just once. This chain joins TRBV21-1 and TRBJ1-5; TRBD1, as called in the table, went unchecked against the DNA. TRBV21-1 is shown as a pseudogene. The CDR3 runs to 17 residues. DNA of the CDR3: TGTGCCAGCAGCAAAGGGGATGACAGGGAGTGCAATCAGCCCCAGCATTTT. Translating it yields CASSKGDDRECNQPQHF.

This chain uses TRBV19 with TRBJ2-1; possible D gene TRBD1, 5 bases. CDR3 length: 13 amino acids. Per the germline V gene, CDR1 is LNHDA and CDR2 is SQIVND (reference sequence). The V and J ends lost 1 base and 16 bases respectively, with 17 bases between them. CDR3 DNA: TGTGCCAGTAGTATAGTCGAACACAGGTGGATATTCTTC. It is translated as CASSIVEHRWIFF.